The 18 T cell receptor beta chains listed next were all sequenced from one sample in a study of blood T cell repertoires in COVID-19. Assay used: immunoSEQ multiplex PCR; TCRdb lists only in-frame clones, some missing. The repertoire holds about 260,000 clones, with more than 70% as singletons. Specimen: PBMCs or T cells enriched from blood (not recorded which). The receptor source for this set is a woman in her forties with acute COVID-19.

The chain joins TRBV5-1 to TRBJ2-7; 8 bases line up with TRBD1. With 4 bases clipped from V and 0 bases from J, the junction kept 6 bases outside the gene matches. Germline loops: CDR1 SGHRS, CDR2 YFSETQ. The CDR3 totals 15 residues. CDR3 coding DNA: TGCGCCAGCAGCGCAGGACAGGGTAGCTCCTACGAGCAGTACGTC. Translating it yields CASSAGQGSSYEQYV.

This clone was seen only once. The V gene is TRBV30, the J gene TRBJ2-5, with 7 bases fitting TRBD2. The V gene's germline CDR1 is GTSNPN and CDR2 SVGIG (reference sequence). CDR3 length: 15 amino acids. Trimming at V came to 0 bases and at J to 4 bases, leaving 8 bases not matched to a gene. The CDR3 coding sequence is TGTGCCTGGAGTGTTGGGGCGGGAGCAGGAGAGACCCAGTACTTC. Translation: CAWSVGAGAGETQYF.

The rearrangement uses TRBV28 and TRBJ1-6, with a tentative D call TRBD1 (5 bases). V lost 3 bases to trimming and J lost 2 bases, with 11 bases between them. The CDR3 is made up of 16 amino acids. Germline CDR1 and CDR2: MDHEN and SYDVKM. CDR3 loop: CASSFSRGPYNSPLHF. DNA of the CDR3: TGTGCCAGCAGTTTCTCTAGGGGCCCCTATAATTCACCCCTCCACTTT.

The V call is TRBV7-8, the J call TRBJ2-1, with 10 nucleotides matching TRBD1. V shed 2 bases, J shed 4 bases, and the junction held 11 bases outside the gene matches. The CDR3 extends over 18 amino acids. Looked up from germline, CDR1 is SGHVS and CDR2 is FQNEAQ. The CDR3 spells CASSLLLSGQGYYNEQFF. Here the CDR3 DNA reads TGTGCCAGCAGCTTACTTTTGTCGGGACAGGGGTATTACAATGAGCAGTTCTTC.

Worth noting for this clone: This sample includes further DNA sequences coding for the same CDR3. The chain recombines TRBV18 with TRBJ2-3; TRBD2 matches 8 bases. This CDR3 is 15 amino acids long. Losses at the gene ends were 3 bases for V and 0 bases for J; bases not matched to a gene: 2. Germline loops: CDR1 KGHSH, CDR2 LQKENI. The DNA of the CDR3 is TGTGCCAGCTCACCCCTAGCGGGTAGCACAGATACGCAGTATTTT. Translating gives CASSPLAGSTDTQYF.

The chain is built from TRBV5-8 and TRBJ2-7, with D possibly being TRBD2 (6 bases). Germline values: CDR1 SGHTS, CDR2 YDEGEE. With 7 bases removed from V and 0 bases from J, the gap between germline ends came to 8 bases. There are 12 residues in the CDR3. CDR3 coding DNA: TGTGCCAGCGCGGGGAACTCCTACGAGCAGTACTTC. As protein: CASAGNSYEQYF.

The chain recombines TRBV7-2 with TRBJ2-5, with 11 bases fitting TRBD2. This CDR3 is 14 amino acids long. Per the germline V gene, CDR1 is SGHTA and CDR2 is FQGNSA. V lost 6 bases, J lost 5 bases, and 5 bases stayed unmatched. CDR3 sequence: CASRSLAGAETQYF. The CDR3 DNA follows: TGTGCCAGCAGATCACTAGCGGGAGCGGAGACCCAGTACTTC.

This clone was seen a few times. The gene calls are TRBV7-8 and TRBJ2-1, with TRBD2 matching over 14 bases. The CDR3 is 13 residues long. Germline V gene lookup returns CDR1 SGHVS and CDR2 FQNEAQ. V was clipped by 8 bases and J by 8 bases; unmatched bases: 2. The CDR3 DNA sequence: TGTGCCAGCGGGACTAGCGGGAGTTATGAGCAGTTCTTC. Translated: CASGTSGSYEQFF.

V gene TRBV18 combines with J gene TRBJ2-1, with 14 bases matching TRBD2. Germline lookup yields CDR1 KGHSH and CDR2 LQKENI. CDR3 size: 16 residues. J lost 7 bases, V lost 3 bases, and 5 bases had no gene match. The CDR3 region has the DNA TGTGCCAGCTCACCCTCGACTAGCGGGAGGGTTAATGAGCAGTTCTTC. It specifies CASSPSTSGRVNEQFF.

The chain recombines TRBV11-3 with TRBJ2-1; D unresolved. V lost 5 bases, J lost 5 bases, and 13 bases lay in between. Germline V gene lookup returns CDR1 SGHNT and CDR2 YENEEA. The CDR3 sequence is 14 residues long. The CDR3 sequence: CASSARLGDNEQFF. The CDR3 nucleotides read TGTGCCAGCAGCGCCCGCCTAGGTGACAATGAGCAGTTCTTC.

This clone is a singleton in its sample. This chain joins TRBV27 and TRBJ1-2; TRBD1 aligns across 9 bases. This CDR3 comprises 16 residues. Germline CDR1 is MNHEY and CDR2 is SMNVEV (reference sequence). J lost 5 bases, V lost 8 bases, and 15 bases had no gene match. The CDR3 bases are TGTGCCAGCGCTGGACAGGGGCCGGTTGGGCAGTATGGCTACACCTTC. Protein sequence: CASAGQGPVGQYGYTF.

V gene TRBV3-1 (or the pseudogene TRBV3-2) combines with J gene TRBJ1-5; D is ambiguous. The V gene lost 1 base and the J gene lost 6 bases, with 10 bases spanning the gap. CDR3 length equals 14 residues. Per the germline V gene, CDR1 is LGHDT and CDR2 is YNNKEL (reference sequence). CDR3 loop: CASSQGADGQPQHF. As DNA, the CDR3 is TGTGCCAGCAGCCAAGGGGCCGATGGTCAGCCCCAGCATTTT.

There are many counts of this clone. This CDR3 is CASKWSSYNSPLHF. CDR3 sequence (DNA): TGTGCCAGCAAGTGGAGCTCCTATAATTCACCCCTCCACTTT. J is TRBJ1-6 and V is TRBV27; no firm D call. The CDR3 spans 14 residues. V lost 7 bases and J lost 0, with 7 bases in between. Germline V gene data show CDR1 as MNHEY and CDR2 as SMNVEV (reference sequence).

The gene calls are TRBV27 and TRBJ1-5, with no clear D. CDR1 and CDR2 from the germline V gene are MNHEY and SMNVEV (reference sequence). This CDR3 comprises 14 residues. V dropped 3 bases and J dropped 6 bases, with 12 bases sitting between them. The CDR3 DNA follows: TGTGCCAGCAGTTTTCCTGGGTCAGGTCAGCCCCAGCATTTT. Its protein is CASSFPGSGQPQHF.

The chain employs TRBV5-6 and TRBJ1-5, with D perhaps TRBD1 (5 bases). This CDR3 has 17 amino acids. CDR1 is SGHDT, CDR2 YYEEEE, per germline. V dropped 2 bases and J dropped 0 bases, with 15 bases sitting between them. CDR3 coding DNA: TGTGCCAGCAGCTTATTTGTAGGGGCCCTTAGCAATCAGCCCCAGCATTTT. Translation gives CASSLFVGALSNQPQHF.

V usage is TRBV27 and J usage is TRBJ1-6; D possibly corresponds to TRBD1 (5 bases). This CDR3 has 14 residues. Germline values: CDR1 MNHEY, CDR2 SMNVEV (reference sequence). Trimming took 6 bases from V and 2 from J, leaving 8 bases between them. This CDR3 reads CASRSGTYNSPLHF. CDR3 sequence (DNA): TGTGCCAGCAGGTCAGGGACCTATAATTCACCCCTCCACTTT.

As DNA, the CDR3 is TGTGCCAGCAGCCATACTGTGGACGAGCAGTACGTC. Translated, it gives CASSHTVDEQYV. The chain carries TRBV6-2 or TRBV6-3 and TRBJ2-7; D remains unclear. The CDR3 is 12 amino acids. The germline V gene encodes CDR1 MNHEY and CDR2 SVGEGT. Trimming took 6 bases from V and 5 from J, leaving 11 bases between them.

This chain uses TRBV25-1 with TRBJ1-2, with a tentative D call TRBD1 (6 bases). There are 13 residues in the CDR3. Germline CDR1 reads MGHDK; CDR2 reads SYGVNS. V lost 5 bases, J lost 4 bases, and 11 bases lay in between. As DNA, the CDR3 is TGTGCCAGCAGTCACGGGGACACCTATGGCTACACCTTC. This gives the protein CASSHGDTYGYTF.